Each of the 2 T cell receptor beta chains below was sequenced from the same sample in a study of blood T cell repertoires in COVID-19. Clones were sequenced by immunoSEQ multiplex PCR, and TCRdb holds only the in-frame ones, with some missing. The table shows 200,000 to 250,000 clones, with over 75% occurring only once. Sequenced material: peripheral blood. All receptors derive from an elderly man with acute or convalescent COVID-19.

The chain couples TRBV21-1 to TRBJ2-7; TRBD1 is the table's D call and was not checked against the DNA. TRBV21-1 is noted as a pseudogene. The CDR3 runs to 15 residues. The CDR3: CASSNSGTGAYEQYV. CDR3 DNA sequence: TGTGCCAGCAGCAACAGTGGGACAGGAGCCTACGAGCAGTACGTC.

The V and J genes are TRBV28 and TRBJ2-1; a weak D match, TRBD2 (5 bases). The germline V and J ends were trimmed by 7 bases and 1 base, with 17 bases remaining between them. This CDR3 is 16 amino acids long. Germline V gene lookup returns CDR1 MDHEN and CDR2 SYDVKM. This chain's CDR3 is CASTPQRVVSYNEQFF. The CDR3 DNA is TGTGCCAGCACCCCCCAGAGGGTTGTTTCCTACAATGAGCAGTTCTTC. Full variable domain (missing parts from reference TRBV28 and TRBJ2-1): DVKVTQSSRYLVKRTGEKVFLECVQDMDHENMFWYRQDPGLGLRLIYFSYDVKMKEKGDIPEGYSVSREKKERFSLILESASTNQTSMYLCASTPQRVVSYNEQFFGPGTRLTVL.